The 18 T cell receptor beta chains below come from one sample, sequenced in a study of tumor and adjacent non-tumor tissue in lung cancer. The library came from three nested PCR rounds adapted from ARM-PCR protocols. Each CDR3 protein gets one entry after TCRdb re-called the multiplex PCR reads with MiXCR. Among about 93,000 distinct CDR3 sequences listed, 67% were seen once. RNA was extracted from bulk tissue without any cell sorting. The material sequenced was lung tumor tissue. The receptors here all came from a man between 60 and 75 years old with non-small cell lung cancer.

Concerning this clonotype: This may be a read error, as it is one base from a much larger clone. This sequence joins TRBV18 and TRBJ2-3, with no clear D. Germline loops: CDR1 KGHSH, CDR2 LQKENI. The CDR3 totals 11 residues. The CDR3 is CAISPLDTQYF. The CDR3, as DNA: TGTGCCATCTCACCACTAGATACGCAGTATTTT.

In the case of this clonotype: No conserved phenylalanine or tryptophan ends this CDR3, so it is likely a read error. The chain joins TRBV28 to TRBJ1-6; D not resolved. The germline CDR1 and CDR2 sequences are MDHEN and SYDVKM. The CDR3 runs to 12 residues. The CDR3 nucleotides are TGTGGCATAGGGCAGGCTAATTCACCCCTCCACCTT. It encodes CGIGQANSPLHL.

The rearrangement links TRBV11-1 to TRBJ2-1, with D perhaps matching TRBD1 or TRBD2 (6 bases each). The CDR3 is made up of 14 amino acids. Germline loops: CDR1 SGHAT, CDR2 FQDESV (reference sequence). CDR3 bases: TGTATCATCAGCTTCATCGGGAGACAGGATGAGCAGTTCTTC. It encodes CIISFIGRQDEQFF. Complete variable domain (other parts from reference TRBV11-1 and TRBJ2-1): EAEVAQSPRYKITEKSQAVAFWCDPISGHATLYWYRQILGQGPELLVQFQDESVVDDSQLPKDRFSAERLKGVDSTLKIQPAELGDSAMYLCIISFIGRQDEQFFGPGTRLTVL.

J is TRBJ2-1 and V is TRBV4-1; no clear D gene. The CDR3 spans 16 residues. Per germline, CDR1 MGHRA and CDR2 YSYEKL. V lost 6 bases and J 6 bases, leaving 21 bases between the germline ends. This CDR3 is CASSRASAIPSNEQFF. CDR3 coding DNA: TGCGCCAGCAGTCGAGCGAGTGCTATACCTTCCAATGAGCAGTTCTTC.

This clonotype has more than one count but fewer than ten. With a much larger clone just one base away, this may be a read error. The chain is built from TRBV5-4 and TRBJ1-2; possible D gene TRBD1, 5 bases. Germline CDR1 reads SGHNT; CDR2 reads YYREEE (reference sequence). With 4 bases removed from V and 8 bases from J, the gap between germline ends came to 15 bases. The CDR3 covers 13 residues. This CDR3 reads CASSAGLGEGYTF. The DNA of the CDR3 is TGTGCCAGCAGCGCGGGACTGGGAGAGGGCTACACCTTC.

The chain uses TRBV7-9 and TRBJ2-5, with TRBD1 matching over 9 bases. The CDR3 loop spans 16 amino acids. Germline CDR1 and CDR2: SEHNR and FQNEAQ (reference sequence). V gave up 7 bases and J gave up 2 bases; unmatched junction bases: 11. The CDR3 region is CASTKPGQGVQETQYF. The CDR3 region has the DNA TGTGCCAGCACCAAACCGGGACAGGGAGTTCAAGAGACCCAGTACTTC.

This clonotype was detected once. This may be a read error, as it is one base from a much larger clone. V gene TRBV6-2 or TRBV6-3 combines with J gene TRBJ1-5; 7 bases match TRBD1. The length of the CDR3 is 14 residues. Germline V gene data show CDR1 as MNHEY and CDR2 as SVGEGT. The CDR3 loop is CAISGLGGHQPQHF. CDR3 nucleotide sequence: TGTGCCATCAGTGGTCTAGGGGGCCATCAGCCCCAGCATTTT.

V and J are TRBV6-5 and TRBJ2-2; 8 nucleotides agree with TRBD1. In germline, CDR1 is MNHEY, CDR2 SVGAGI. There are 17 residues in the CDR3. V was pared by 7 bases and J by 3 bases, with 13 bases of the junction left unmatched. CDR3 loop: CASIHRTGNVDTGELFF. The CDR3 DNA is TGTGCCAGCATCCACAGGACAGGGAATGTAGACACCGGGGAGCTGTTTTTT.

Notes on this clonotype: The CDR3 does not close with the conserved phenylalanine or tryptophan, likely indicating a read error. V and J are TRBV11-3 and TRBJ2-5; TRBD2 is a possible D gene (5 bases). The CDR3 covers 15 residues. The germline CDR1 and CDR2 sequences are SGHNT and YENEEA. Trimming took 1 base from V and 2 from J, leaving 11 bases between them. The CDR3 DNA reads TGTGCCAGCAGCTTAGTAGGAGGCGGGCAAGAGACCCAGTACATT. Translating it yields CASSLVGGGQETQYI.

A note on this clonotype: It may be a read error: a sequence one base away is much more abundant. The chain joins TRBV20-1 to TRBJ1-2, with D tentatively TRBD1 (5 bases). CDR1 is DFQATT, CDR2 SNEGSKA, per germline (reference sequence). This CDR3 region has 13 residues. The CDR3 protein is CNARDFSDYGYTF. The CDR3 coding sequence is TGCAATGCTAGGGACTTCTCGGACTATGGCTACACCTTC.

This clonotype was recorded at least ten times. The V gene is TRBV30, the J gene TRBJ1-5; no definite D call. The germline CDR1 and CDR2 sequences are GTSNPN and SVGIG (reference sequence). The CDR3 runs to 13 residues. Trimming stripped 0 bases from V and 6 bases from J, with 9 bases between. CDR3: CAWSVPRFQPQHF. CDR3 sequence (DNA): TGTGCCTGGAGTGTACCCAGGTTTCAGCCCCAGCATTTT.

In its sample, this clonotype was seen many times. The chain combines TRBV5-1 with TRBJ1-3; no clear D gene. With 4 bases removed from V and 2 bases from J, the gap between germline ends came to 10 bases. The length of the CDR3 is 14 residues. Per the germline V gene, CDR1 is SGHRS and CDR2 is YFSETQ. In DNA form, the CDR3 reads TGCGCCAGCAGCCCTACGCTCACTGGAAACACCATATATTTT. It specifies CASSPTLTGNTIYF.

With respect to this clonotype: Since no conserved phenylalanine or tryptophan closes the CDR3, a read error is the likely cause. This rearrangement joins TRBV14 to TRBJ2-1; 8 bases map to TRBD1. The CDR3 has 17 residues. Germline V CDR1 and CDR2: SGHDN, FVKESK. DNA for the CDR3: TGTACCAGCAGCCAAAATTCCGGACAGGGAAGGTTGAATGAGCAGTTCCTC. It encodes CTSSQNSGQGRLNEQFL.

This clonotype came up once. The junction differs from germline at one of its ends, possibly a read error. This chain connects TRBV6-1 to TRBJ1-3; no clear D. The germline CDR1 and CDR2 sequences are MNHNS and SASEGT. CDR3 length equals 13 residues. Here the CDR3 reads CASSGSSGNTIFF. The CDR3 bases are TGTGCCAGCAGTGGCAGCTCTGGAAACACCATATTTTTT.

Details on this clonotype: At one end the junction does not follow the germline gene, possibly because of a read error. The chain carries TRBV5-5 and TRBJ2-3, with D unresolved. The CDR3 consists of 14 residues. The germline V gene has CDR1 SGHKS and CDR2 YYEKEE (reference sequence). DNA of the CDR3: TGTGCAAGCAACTTGGATGTGCGCACAGATACGCAGTATTTT. Encoded protein: CASNLDVRTDTQYF.

Details on this clonotype: At one boundary the junction diverges from the germline segment, which might be a read error. The chain combines TRBV29-1 with TRBJ1-1; 7 bases are shared with TRBD1. This CDR3 is built from 15 residues. Germline V lookup: CDR1 SQVTM, CDR2 ANQGSEA. This CDR3 is CSAAAGTARNTEALF. In nucleotides, the CDR3 is TGCAGCGCTGCTGCCGGGACAGCGCGGAACACTGAAGCTCTCTTT.

This clonotype showed up many times. The chain carries TRBV11-2 and TRBJ2-3; no clear D gene. V dropped 0 bases and J dropped 7 bases, with 11 bases sitting between them. Germline V lookup: CDR1 SGHAT, CDR2 FQNNGV. The CDR3 extends over 14 amino acids. The DNA for the CDR3 is TGTGCCAGCAGCTTAGAACTTTACACCAATACGCAGTATTTT. Translating it yields CASSLELYTNTQYF. Full variable domain (missing parts from reference TRBV11-2 and TRBJ2-3): EAGVAQSPRYKIIEKRQSVAFWCNPISGHATLYWYQQILGQGPKLLIQFQNNGVVDDSQLPKDRFSAERLKGVDSTLKIQPAKLEDSAVYLCASSLELYTNTQYFGPGTRLTVL.

This clonotype was seen at least ten times. CDR3 sequence (DNA): TGTGCCAGCAGTTCAAGGACTAGCGGGACGAATGAGCAGTTCTTC. Protein sequence: CASSSRTSGTNEQFF. This rearrangement joins TRBV28 to TRBJ2-1, with 12 bases fitting TRBD2. Germline V gene lookup returns CDR1 MDHEN and CDR2 SYDVKM. J gave up 7 bases and V 4 bases, and 5 bases lay outside the gene matches. There are 15 residues in the CDR3.